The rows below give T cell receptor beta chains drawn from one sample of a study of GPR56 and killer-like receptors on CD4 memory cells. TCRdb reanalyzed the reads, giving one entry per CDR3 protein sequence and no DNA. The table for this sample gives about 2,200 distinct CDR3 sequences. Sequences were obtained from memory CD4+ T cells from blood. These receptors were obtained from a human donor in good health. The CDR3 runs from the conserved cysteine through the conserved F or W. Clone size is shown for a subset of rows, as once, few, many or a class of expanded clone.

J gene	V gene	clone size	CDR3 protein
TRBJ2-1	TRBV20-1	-	CSARDGGTSPYNEQFF
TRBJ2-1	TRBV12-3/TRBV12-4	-	CATTIHGPNEQFF
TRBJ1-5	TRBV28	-	CASRPQGSLNQPQHF
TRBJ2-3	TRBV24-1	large	CATRQGPFTDTQYF
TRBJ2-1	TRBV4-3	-	CASSQETGEQFF
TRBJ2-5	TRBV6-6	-	CASSYGPGPSGETQYF
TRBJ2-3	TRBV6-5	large	CASRTSTDTQYF
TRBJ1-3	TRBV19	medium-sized	CASSIEGAGPSGNTIYF
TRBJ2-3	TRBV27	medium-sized	CASSLRTSGSADTQYF
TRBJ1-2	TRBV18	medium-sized	CASSVRTGYTF
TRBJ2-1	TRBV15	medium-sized	CATSRDHNEQFF
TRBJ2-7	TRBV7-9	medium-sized	CASRRAGTGGYEQYF
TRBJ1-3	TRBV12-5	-	CASALGGGAGNTIYF
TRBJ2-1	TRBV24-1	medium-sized	CATSDLAGGPFEQFF
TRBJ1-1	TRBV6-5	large	CASSFSRETEAFF
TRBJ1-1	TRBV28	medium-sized	CASSTQSGTVASRIAFF
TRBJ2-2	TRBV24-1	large	CATSDPAGPTGELFF